These T cell receptor beta chains were read from a single sample in a study of regulatory T cells in long-lasting Graves disease. From the multiplex PCR reads, TCRdb called clonotypes with MiXCR, one entry per CDR3 protein. The sample has a few hundred thousand distinct CDR3 sequences; roughly 18% are singletons. A further study also used this sample, focusing on T cells in Graves' hyperthyroidism and ophthalmopathy.

The sample consisted of peripheral blood mononuclear cells (PBMCs), taken at new diagnosis, from a patient treated with antithyroid drugs. These receptors were obtained from a woman under 40 with Graves disease. CDR3s include the opening cysteine and the closing phenylalanine or tryptophan. D genes are given only for firm matches. Some rows mark clone size as missing; the rest say once, few, many or name a class of expanded clone.

v_gene	j_gene	d_gene	abundance	CDR3nt	CDR3aa
TRBV7-3	TRBJ1-1	NA	many	TGTGCCAGCAGCTTAACGACAGAATTGAACACTGAAGCTTTCTTT	CASSLTTELNTEAFF
TRBV5-6	TRBJ1-1	NA	many	TGTGCCAGCACAATAACCGGAAGACAGACGAACACTGAAGCTTTCTTT	CASTITGRQTNTEAFF
TRBV30	TRBJ1-5	NA	many	TGTGCCTGGAGTGTACTAAGCCAGATAAATCAGCCCCAGCATTTT	CAWSVLSQINQPQHF
TRBV2	TRBJ1-1	TRBD1	once	TGTGCCAGCACCGGGACAGGGAAGGACACTGAAGCTTTCTTT	CASTGTGKDTEAFF
TRBV28	TRBJ2-7	NA	NA	TGTGCCAGCAGTTTATGGGACAGAGTCTACGAGCAGTACTTC	CASSLWDRVYEQYF
TRBV28	TRBJ1-5	NA	many	TGTGCCAGCAGTTTATTATCGCTATCTCTTAGCAATCAGCCCCAGCATTTT	CASSLLSLSLSNQPQHF
TRBV7-9	TRBJ2-7	NA	many	TGTGCCAGCAGCTTAGGCAAGGGCTCCTACGAGCAGTACTTC	CASSLGKGSYEQYF
TRBV7-9	TRBJ2-3	NA	NA	TGTGCCAGCAGCTTAGTGGAGGATACGCAGTATTTT	CASSLVEDTQYF
TRBV3-1	TRBJ2-3	TRBD1	many	TGTGCCAGCAGCTTGAAAACAGGGGGCGCAGATACGCAGTATTTT	CASSLKTGGADTQYF
TRBV20-1	TRBJ2-3	TRBD1	NA	TGCAGTGCTAGAGATCCCGGGACAGGGGGCATCGCAGATACGCAGTATTTT	CSARDPGTGGIADTQYF
TRBV2	TRBJ2-1	TRBD2	NA	TGTGCCAGCAGTGACGGTTATTGGGTAGCGGGAGGGTGGAATGAGCAGTTCTTC	CASSDGYWVAGGWNEQFF
TRBV7-2	TRBJ1-5	NA	many	TGTGCCAGCAGCTTAGCGCTGGGGGCAAGGCAGCCCCAGCATTTT	CASSLALGARQPQHF
TRBV13	TRBJ2-1	TRBD2	NA	TGTGCCAGCAGCTCGGAAGCGGGAGGGCCGGTAGATGAGCAGTTCTTC	CASSSEAGGPVDEQFF
TRBV7-9	TRBJ1-3	NA	many	TGTGCCAGCAGTCAAGGTCCAGGGGATAACACCATATATTTT	CASSQGPGDNTIYF
TRBV2	TRBJ2-1	TRBD2	NA	TGTGCCAGTGGAGGGGCGGGGGGGCCCTACAATGAGCAGTTCTTC	CASGGAGGPYNEQFF
TRBV19	TRBJ2-1	TRBD1	many	TGTGCCAGTAGTTACCAGGGGGTCAGAAATAGCTACAATGAGCAGTTCTTC	CASSYQGVRNSYNEQFF